What follows describes a single TCR beta chain. The data originate from a study of blood T cell repertoires in COVID-19. About the study: The study drew acute and convalescent COVID-19 samples from the United States, Italy and Spain. T cells, B-cell-depleted T cells, or PBMCs supplied cDNA or gDNA.

Study processing details: Nucleated cell number was recorded as an estimate derived from reference gene primer amplification. Clones were read by immunoSEQ multiplex PCR, and TCRdb kept only the in-frame ones, dropping some. Clone size and V and J calls were adopted from that table, with D and trimming inferred from the DNA. The sample has 50,000 to 65,000 clones, 70% to 90% seen once; the top ten hold around 5%. The TCR originated in a man aged 70 or older with acute or convalescent COVID-19. Sequenced input: peripheral blood.

CDR3 DNA sequence: TGTGCCAGCAGCGTAGGAGGGTCAGACCTCTACGAGCAGTACTTC. Protein sequence: CASSVGGSDLYEQYF. V is TRBV9 and J is TRBJ2-7; D is perhaps TRBD2 (5 bases). In germline, CDR1 is SGDLS, CDR2 YYNGEE. Trimming shortened V by 0 bases and J by 3 bases, and 13 bases separated the two germline ends. This CDR3 is 15 amino acids long.